Following are 20 T cell receptor beta chains from one sample sequenced in a study of CD8 T cells in ankylosing spondylitis. One entry per CDR3 protein results from TCRdb running MiXCR on the 5' RACE reads. This table has 150,000 to 200,000 distinct CDR3 sequences, roughly 34% appearing once. Sequenced input: synovial fluid, either unsorted or a sorted T cell fraction (not recorded which). The receptor set was obtained from a male donor with ankylosing spondylitis.

The chain joins TRBV3-1 to TRBJ1-1; TRBD1 aligns across 7 bases. Germline V gives CDR1 LGHDT, CDR2 YNNKEL (reference sequence). The CDR3 extends over 14 amino acids. V was pared by 0 bases and J by 12 bases, with 10 bases of the junction left unmatched. CDR3 DNA sequence: TGTGCCAGCAGCCAAGAGTTGTTGGGACAGAAAACTTTCTTT. It codes for CASSQELLGQKTFF.

The chain links TRBV29-1 to TRBJ1-1; 9 bases fit TRBD1. CDR1 SQVTM and CDR2 ANQGSEA come from the germline V gene. V shed 4 bases, J shed 7 bases, and the junction held 1 base outside the gene matches. The CDR3 has 11 residues. The CDR3 region is CSVGQGVEAFF. The CDR3 nucleotides read TGCAGCGTTGGACAGGGGGTTGAAGCTTTCTTT.

CDR3 loop: CASGTGEVEKLFF. The CDR3 DNA is TGTGCCTCAGGGACAGGGGAGGTCGAAAAACTGTTTTTT. The chain carries TRBV28 and TRBJ1-4; 10 nucleotides line up with TRBD1. V shed 11 bases, J shed 8 bases, and the junction held 8 bases outside the gene matches. In germline, CDR1 is MDHEN, CDR2 SYDVKM. CDR3 size: 13 residues.

About this clonotype itself: This may come from a read error, since a much larger clone is one base off. The J gene is TRBJ2-1, the V gene TRBV3-1; 10 bases map to TRBD2. The germline CDR1 and CDR2 sequences are LGHDT and YNNKEL (reference sequence). This CDR3 has 15 residues. In nucleotides, the CDR3 is TGTGCCACCAGCCTCGGGGCTAGCGGGAGCAATGAGCAGTTCTTC. Translation gives CATSLGASGSNEQFF.

This clonotype was found a few times. The rearrangement links TRBV7-3 to TRBJ2-1; tentatively, D is TRBD1 (6 bases). CDR3 size: 15 residues. V was trimmed by 5 bases and J by 3 bases, leaving 14 bases between them. Germline V gives CDR1 SGHTA, CDR2 FQGTGA. The CDR3 here is CASSVQGAGYNEQFF. In nucleotides, the CDR3 is TGTGCCAGCAGCGTACAGGGAGCTGGCTACAATGAGCAGTTCTTC.

Ten or more counts support this clonotype. J is TRBJ1-1 and V is TRBV29-1, with 7 bases identical to TRBD1. Germline V gives CDR1 SQVTM, CDR2 ANQGSEA. The CDR3 runs 14 residues. Trimming cost V 7 bases and J 2 bases; bases outside gene matches: 10. CDR3 DNA sequence: TGCAGCGCTTTAAAGACAGGGATCAACACTGAAGCTTTCTTT. Protein: CSALKTGINTEAFF.

The chain recombines TRBV18 with TRBJ2-2; the D is unclear. V lost 3 bases to trimming and J lost 0 bases, with 8 bases between them. The CDR3 loop spans 15 amino acids. The germline CDR1 and CDR2 sequences are KGHSH and LQKENI. The CDR3 nucleotides are TGTGCCAGCTCACCGACACAATCGAACACCGGGGAGCTGTTTTTT. Protein product: CASSPTQSNTGELFF. The full variable domain, its missing parts supplied by reference TRBV18 and TRBJ2-2, is NAGVMQNPRHLVRRRGQEARLRCSPMKGHSHVYWYRQLPEEGLKFMVYLQKENIIDESGMPKERFSAEFPKEGPSILRIQQVVRGDSAAYFCASSPTQSNTGELFFGEGSRLTVL.

This clonotype was counted ten times or more. The CDR3 DNA is TGTGCCAGCAGTGAACTAGCGGGAGGGCCAGATACGCAGTATTTT. Translating gives CASSELAGGPDTQYF. The rearrangement joins TRBV6-1 to TRBJ2-3; 12 nucleotides line up with TRBD2. The CDR3 extends over 15 amino acids. Per germline, CDR1 MNHNS and CDR2 SASEGT. With V trimmed by 2 bases and J by 4 bases, 1 base remained unmatched.

The chain has TRBV12-3 or TRBV12-4 and TRBJ2-1; D perhaps matches TRBD2 (5 bases). This CDR3 has 13 residues. Trimming cost V 7 bases and J 5 bases, with 12 bases left between them. CDR3 DNA: TGTGCCAGCACCCCCCGAGGGAACAATGAGCAGTTCTTC. This encodes CASTPRGNNEQFF.

There are a few counts of this clonotype. This chain connects TRBV20-1 to TRBJ2-3; D possibly matches TRBD1 or TRBD2 (5 bases each). V was cut by 7 bases and J by 2 bases, with 10 bases left in between. Germline V gene data show CDR1 as DFQATT and CDR2 as SNEGSKA (reference sequence). The CDR3 length is 12 residues. The CDR3 DNA reads as TGCAGTGGTCGGGGCACCACAGATACGCAGTATTTT. Its translation: CSGRGTTDTQYF.

CDR3 region: CSARANSYGYTF. The CDR3 DNA is TGCAGTGCTAGAGCAAACAGCTATGGCTACACCTTC. This chain links TRBV20-1 with TRBJ1-2; D unclear. V lost 1 base and J 4 bases, leaving 7 bases between the germline ends. This CDR3 spans 12 amino acids. Germline lookup yields CDR1 DFQATT and CDR2 SNEGSKA (reference sequence).

The chain couples TRBV7-2 to TRBJ1-2; tentatively, D is TRBD1 (5 bases). Between the trimmed V and J ends, which lost 1 base and 7 bases, there was a span of 13 bases. This CDR3 contains 14 residues. The V gene's germline CDR1 is SGHTA and CDR2 FQGNSA. CDR3: CASSLDTGHRGYTF. The CDR3 region has the DNA TGTGCCAGCAGCTTAGATACAGGTCATCGTGGCTACACCTTC.

The chain uses TRBV5-1 and TRBJ2-3; possibly TRBD1 or TRBD2 for D (5 bases each). Trimming pared 6 bases from V and 1 base from J, leaving 15 bases between. CDR3 length: 15 amino acids. Germline V gene data show CDR1 as SGHRS and CDR2 as YFSETQ. For the CDR3, the DNA is TGCGCCAGCACCCTGTTCGGGGACGGCACAGATACGCAGTATTTT. Residues: CASTLFGDGTDTQYF.

The V call is TRBV28, the J call TRBJ1-2; D not certain. This CDR3 is 14 amino acids long. The V end lost 6 bases, the J end lost 5 bases, and 16 bases lay between the germline ends. Germline lookup yields CDR1 MDHEN and CDR2 SYDVKM. Here the CDR3 reads CASRPGETRYGYTF. For the CDR3, the DNA is TGTGCCAGCAGGCCTGGTGAGACCCGATATGGCTACACCTTC.

V usage is TRBV7-2 and J usage is TRBJ2-7, with TRBD1 identical over 8 bases. The trim removed 5 bases at V and 4 bases at J, leaving 10 bases unmatched. The germline gives CDR1 SGHTA, CDR2 FQGNSA. The CDR3 spans 15 residues. CDR3 sequence (DNA): TGTGCCAGCAGCCCCCGGGACAGGTCTTGGTACGAGCAGTACTTC. Translating it yields CASSPRDRSWYEQYF.

V and J are TRBV27 and TRBJ1-4; D is unresolved. Germline V gene lookup returns CDR1 MNHEY and CDR2 SMNVEV (reference sequence). There are 15 residues in the CDR3. The ends were cut back, 2 bases at V and 0 bases at J, with 7 bases in the middle. For the CDR3, the DNA is TGTGCCAGCAGTTTAACGGGATCAACTAATGAAAAACTGTTTTTT. This sequence encodes CASSLTGSTNEKLFF. Full variable domain (missing parts from reference TRBV27 and TRBJ1-4): EAQVTQNPRYLITVTGKKLTVTCSQNMNHEYMSWYRQDPGLGLRQIYYSMNVEVTDKGDVPEGYKVSRKEKRNFPLILESPSPNQTSLYFCASSLTGSTNEKLFFGSGTQLSVL.

The rearrangement uses TRBV7-9 and TRBJ2-7; 8 bases agree with TRBD1. Per germline, CDR1 SEHNR and CDR2 FQNEAQ (reference sequence). Trimming removed 1 base from V and 6 bases from J; junction bases left unmatched: 8. The CDR3 extends over 15 amino acids. The CDR3 reads CASSLGVTGAGEQYF. CDR3 nucleotide sequence: TGTGCCAGCAGCTTAGGTGTGACAGGGGCGGGCGAGCAGTACTTC. The full variable domain, rest sourced from reference TRBV7-9 and TRBJ2-7, is DTGVSQNPRHKITKRGQNVTFRCDPISEHNRLYWYRQTLGQGPEFLTYFQNEAQLEKSRLLSDRFSAERPKGSFSTLEIQRTEQGDSAMYLCASSLGVTGAGEQYFGPGTRLTVT.

There are a few counts of this clonotype. This chain joins TRBV29-1 and TRBJ1-2; D call uncertain. V was shortened by 6 bases and J by 0 bases, with 11 bases between the two germline ends. Germline CDR1 reads SQVTM; CDR2 reads ANQGSEA. The CDR3 sequence is 13 residues long. The DNA for the CDR3 is TGCAGCGTATGGAGTGGCTCTAACTATGGCTACACCTTC. It yields the protein CSVWSGSNYGYTF.

This clonotype was seen only a few times. The chain has TRBV2 and TRBJ1-1; the D is unclear. Trimming pared 4 bases from V and 0 bases from J, leaving 6 bases between. The CDR3 sequence is 13 residues long. CDR1 is SNHLY, CDR2 FYNNEI, per germline. The CDR3 protein is CASSGEMNTEAFF. The CDR3 nucleotides read TGTGCCAGCAGTGGTGAGATGAACACTGAAGCTTTCTTT.

This clonotype was counted many times. The rearrangement joins TRBV10-3 to TRBJ2-1, with no clear D. Germline values: CDR1 ENHRY, CDR2 SYGVKD. The CDR3 sequence is 12 residues long. With 7 bases removed from V and 1 base from J, the gap between germline ends came to 5 bases. In nucleotides, the CDR3 is TGTGCCATCAAAAATTCCTACAATGAGCAGTTCTTC. It encodes CAIKNSYNEQFF.